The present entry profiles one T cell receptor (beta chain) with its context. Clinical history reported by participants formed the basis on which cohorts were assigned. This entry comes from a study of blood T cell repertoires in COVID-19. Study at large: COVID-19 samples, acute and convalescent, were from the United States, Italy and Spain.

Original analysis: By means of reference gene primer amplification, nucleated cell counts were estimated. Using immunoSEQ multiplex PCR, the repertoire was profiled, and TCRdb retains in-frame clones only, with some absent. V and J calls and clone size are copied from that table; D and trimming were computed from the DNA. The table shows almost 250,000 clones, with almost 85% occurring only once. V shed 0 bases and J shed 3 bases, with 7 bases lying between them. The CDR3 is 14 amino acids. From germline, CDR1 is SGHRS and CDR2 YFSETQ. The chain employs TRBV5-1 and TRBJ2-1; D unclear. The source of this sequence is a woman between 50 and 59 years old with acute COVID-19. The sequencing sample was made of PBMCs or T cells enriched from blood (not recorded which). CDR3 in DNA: TGCGCCAGCAGCTTGGTTTCCAGCTACAATGAGCAGTTCTTC. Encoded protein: CASSLVSSYNEQFF.